The 16 T cell receptor beta chains given below trace back to one sample, sequenced in a study of cytomegalovirus exposure and HLA in healthy donors. Primers for the PCR totalled 60 Vbeta and 13 Jbeta. The protocol was immunoSEQ multiplex PCR, while the TCRdb copy is restricted to in-frame clones and leaves out a portion. The profile covers approximately 160,000 clones, with approximately 86% appearing a single time and roughly 1.5% taken by the ten largest. The material sequenced was PBMCs. The receptors shown here come from a male donor in good health and CMV-seronegative.

The rearrangement uses TRBV9 and TRBJ2-7, with 11 bases identical to TRBD2. Per germline, CDR1 SGDLS and CDR2 YYNGEE. The CDR3 runs to 15 residues. The J segment lost 6 bases and the V segment lost 3 bases, leaving 8 bases of the junction unmatched. CDR3 amino acids: CASSAQTSGKTEQYF. CDR3 nucleotides: TGTGCCAGCAGCGCCCAGACTAGCGGGAAAACCGAGCAGTACTTC.

The gene calls are TRBV6-1 and TRBJ2-6, with D maybe TRBD2 (5 bases). CDR1 is MNHNS, CDR2 SASEGT, per germline. This CDR3 is built from 15 residues. V dropped 6 bases and J dropped 4 bases, with 13 bases sitting between them. The CDR3 DNA sequence: TGTGCCAGCAGAAAGGAGGTCGCGGGGGCCAACGTCCTGACTTTC. Translation: CASRKEVAGANVLTF.

CDR3 nucleotides: TGTGCCAGCAGCTTTATTCCGGGGGAGAGGACTGAAGCTTTCTTT. It yields the protein CASSFIPGERTEAFF. This chain joins TRBV5-5 and TRBJ1-1, with D tentatively TRBD1 (5 bases). The CDR3 sequence is 15 residues long. Germline V lookup: CDR1 SGHKS, CDR2 YYEKEE (reference sequence). The V gene lost 2 bases and the J gene lost 5 bases, with 16 bases spanning the gap.

CDR3 bases: TGTGCCAGCTCCCCAAGGACAGGGGGCGCGAATGAAAAACTGTTTTTT. Its protein is CASSPRTGGANEKLFF. This chain links TRBV18 with TRBJ1-4; 11 nucleotides match TRBD1. The CDR3 is 16 residues long. In germline, CDR1 is KGHSH, CDR2 LQKENI. Germline trimming cut 6 bases from V and 5 bases from J; bases unmatched to any gene: 8.

This chain joins TRBV29-1 and TRBJ2-7, with TRBD1 identical over 7 bases. J was trimmed by 5 bases and V by 7 bases; bases with no gene match: 5. The CDR3 runs to 11 residues. Germline V gene data show CDR1 as SQVTM and CDR2 as ANQGSEA. The CDR3 is CSAQGNDEQYF. DNA of the CDR3: TGCAGCGCACAGGGGAATGACGAGCAGTACTTC.

The V gene is TRBV28, the J gene TRBJ1-4; D uncertain. V shed 7 bases and J shed 6 bases, with 18 bases lying between them. This CDR3 region has 15 residues. The germline V gene encodes CDR1 MDHEN and CDR2 SYDVKM. The CDR3 coding sequence is TGTGCCAGCACCTCCCGGTTGGCGCAGGATGAAAAACTGTTTTTT. This sequence encodes CASTSRLAQDEKLFF.

V usage is TRBV27 and J usage is TRBJ2-7, with D uncertain. V was shortened by 2 bases and J by 3 bases, with 8 bases between the two germline ends. The CDR3 consists of 13 residues. Germline V lookup: CDR1 MNHEY, CDR2 SMNVEV (reference sequence). CDR3 sequence reads: CASSLGQNYEQYF. CDR3 DNA sequence: TGTGCCAGCAGTTTAGGGCAGAACTACGAGCAGTACTTC.

This chain joins TRBV5-1 and TRBJ2-3; tentatively, D is TRBD2 (6 bases). V was clipped by 5 bases and J by 6 bases, with 16 bases between them. This CDR3 has 14 residues. CDR1 and CDR2 (germline): SGHRS, YFSETQ. The CDR3 DNA reads as TGCGCCAGCAGGGGGAGGATTAATTCGGATACGCAGTATTTT. It codes for CASRGRINSDTQYF.

V is TRBV28 and J is TRBJ1-2; 9 bases are a match to TRBD1. Germline values: CDR1 MDHEN, CDR2 SYDVKM. This CDR3 spans 13 amino acids. Trimming took 6 bases from V and 8 from J; bases not matched to a gene: 7. This CDR3 is CASSQDRGFGYTF. Written as DNA, the CDR3 is TGTGCCAGCAGCCAGGACAGGGGCTTCGGCTACACCTTC.

The gene calls are TRBV7-9 and TRBJ2-7; D possibly corresponds to TRBD1 (6 bases). Germline CDR1 and CDR2: SEHNR and FQNEAQ (reference sequence). V lost 2 bases and J 0 bases, leaving 20 bases between the germline ends. The CDR3 runs 18 residues. The CDR3 is CASSLSPRPQGSSYEQYF. The CDR3 DNA sequence: TGTGCCAGCAGCTTATCACCCCGCCCACAGGGTAGCTCCTACGAGCAGTACTTC.

This chain uses TRBV7-3 with TRBJ2-1; 7 bases agree with TRBD2. The V and J ends lost 4 bases and 3 bases, in that order; junction bases with no gene match: 3. The CDR3 extends over 14 amino acids. CDR1 and CDR2 from the germline V gene are SGHTA and FQGTGA. CDR3 nucleotide sequence: TGTGCCAGCAGCTCGGGGGGATTCTACAATGAGCAGTTCTTC. Encoded protein: CASSSGGFYNEQFF.

In its sample, this clone was seen once. V usage is TRBV11-3 and J usage is TRBJ2-5; 7 bases match TRBD2. Per the germline V gene, CDR1 is SGHNT and CDR2 is YENEEA. The CDR3 runs to 15 residues. The junction had 7 bases not matched to a gene; V was cut back by 1 base and J by 5 bases. The DNA for the CDR3 is TGTGCCAGCAGCTTAGGGGGAGGGCAGGAGGAGACCCAGTACTTC. This translates into CASSLGGGQEETQYF.

The table lists this clone with a few counts. The V gene is TRBV29-1, the J gene TRBJ1-2, with 12 bases matching TRBD1. V lost 3 bases, J lost 7 bases, and 9 bases stayed unmatched. The CDR3 covers 15 residues. The germline CDR1 and CDR2 sequences are SQVTM and ANQGSEA. DNA of the CDR3: TGCAGCGTTGAGAGGGGGACAGGGGGCGCGGGTGGCTACACCTTC. As protein: CSVERGTGGAGGYTF.

The CDR3 reads CASSVELASTTDTQYF. CDR3 nucleotides: TGTGCCAGCAGCGTAGAACTAGCGTCTACCACAGATACGCAGTATTTT. This chain uses TRBV9 with TRBJ2-3, with 7 bases matching TRBD2. The CDR3 runs 16 residues. Germline trimming cut 0 bases from V and 2 bases from J; bases unmatched to any gene: 6. Germline loops: CDR1 SGDLS, CDR2 YYNGEE.

This clone has only one observation. The chain combines TRBV7-6 with TRBJ2-1, with a tentative D call TRBD2 (6 bases). Per the germline V gene, CDR1 is SGHVS and CDR2 is FNYEAQ. Trimming removed 0 bases from V and 2 bases from J, with 11 bases in between. This CDR3 is 16 amino acids long. CDR3 sequence (DNA): TGTGCCAGCAGCTTAGCGCGGGGTCCCCCCTACAATGAGCAGTTCTTC. Its protein product is CASSLARGPPYNEQFF.

The chain uses TRBV7-9 and TRBJ1-1; no firm D call. Germline V gives CDR1 SEHNR, CDR2 FQNEAQ (reference sequence). There are 14 residues in the CDR3. The V gene lost 4 bases and the J gene lost 0 bases, with 9 bases spanning the gap. CDR3 sequence reads: CASSSRNMNTEAFF. The CDR3 DNA sequence: TGTGCCAGCAGCTCAAGAAACATGAACACTGAAGCTTTCTTT.